This TCR beta chain is drawn from a study of shared clonotypes between healthy human individuals. Points from the study as a whole: It was the non-shared clonotypes that had lower generation probabilities than clonotypes shared by all four donors.

The CDR3 totals 16 residues. The germline gives CDR1 ENHRY, CDR2 SYGVKD. Trimming left V 3 bases short and J 1 base short, with 14 bases between. Clones were sequenced by immunoSEQ multiplex PCR, and TCRdb holds only the in-frame ones, with some missing. The repertoire includes a few million clones, roughly 92% of them detected once, and over 0.12% sits in the top ten. On this clone itself: Its antigen remains unknown.

The source material was naive CD4+ T cells sorted from blood. Subset indicated: CD45RA+ positively selected. The TCR was taken from a man aged 18 to 29 in good health. This chain links TRBV10-3 with TRBJ2-3; tentatively, D is TRBD1 or TRBD2 (5 bases each). DNA for the CDR3: TGTGCCATCAGTGAAAACAGGCGAGGGGGCACAGATACGCAGTATTTT. It yields the protein CAISENRRGGTDTQYF.